The 22 T cell receptor beta chains given below trace back to one sample, sequenced in a study of CD8+CD57+ T cells in acquired aplastic anemia. Patients picked for sequencing had shown CD8+CD57+ cell expansion detected by flow cytometry. Genomic DNA templated the TCR beta VDJ and CDR3 profiling. TCRdb analysed the reads with MiXCR anew, one entry per CDR3 protein. The data show approximately 170,000 distinct CDR3 sequences, less than 50% seen once. Sequencing input: sorted CD4+, CD8+, or CD8+CD57+ T cells (not recorded which) from PBMCs. All receptors derive from a human donor with aplastic anemia.

As DNA, the CDR3 is TGTGCCAGCAGTGCCACAGGGGATACGCAGTATTTT. Its protein is CASSATGDTQYF. J is TRBJ2-3 and V is TRBV2; D might be TRBD1 (6 bases). Per the germline V gene, CDR1 is SNHLY and CDR2 is FYNNEI. Trimming shortened V by 4 bases and J by 6 bases, and 8 bases separated the two germline ends. The CDR3 consists of 12 residues.

This clonotype was observed many times. CDR3 region: CASSSDSLNKDGYTF. In nucleotides, the CDR3 is TGTGCCAGCAGCTCAGACAGCTTAAATAAGGATGGCTACACCTTC. The chain joins TRBV9 to TRBJ1-2; perhaps TRBD1 as D (5 bases). Trimming removed 4 bases at V and 6 bases at J, with 19 bases between. Germline V gene data show CDR1 as SGDLS and CDR2 as YYNGEE. CDR3 length equals 15 residues.

This clonotype came up a few times. J is TRBJ2-7 and V is TRBV9; possibly TRBD2 for D (6 bases). The V gene's germline CDR1 is SGDLS and CDR2 YYNGEE. The CDR3 extends over 16 amino acids. V was clipped by 3 bases and J by 2 bases, with 18 bases between them. This chain's CDR3 is CASSESGEVAAYEQYF. The CDR3 DNA follows: TGTGCCAGCAGCGAGTCCGGCGAGGTAGCGGCCTACGAGCAGTACTTC.

This clonotype was counted ten times or more. The rearrangement links TRBV12-3 or TRBV12-4 to TRBJ1-1; TRBD1 agrees at 9 bases. This CDR3 has 14 residues. The V and J ends lost 2 bases and 3 bases, in that order; junction bases with no gene match: 1. The CDR3 coding sequence is TGTGCCAGCAGTTTAAGGACAGGGGACACTGAAGCTTTCTTT. Protein sequence: CASSLRTGDTEAFF.

The CDR3 here is CASSSTGGVQYV. The CDR3 DNA follows: TGTGCCAGCAGCTCGACAGGGGGAGTGCAGTACGTC. This chain links TRBV24-1 with TRBJ2-7; TRBD1 agrees at 9 bases. This CDR3 region has 12 residues. CDR1 and CDR2 from the germline V gene are KGHDR and SFDVKD. V was clipped by 11 bases and J by 9 bases; unmatched bases: 10.

This clonotype has at least ten counts. The gene calls are TRBV29-1 and TRBJ2-2; D is perhaps TRBD1 (5 bases). V was trimmed by 4 bases and J by 8 bases, leaving 11 bases between them. Looked up from germline, CDR1 is SQVTM and CDR2 is ANQGSEA. CDR3 length: 12 residues. The DNA for the CDR3 is TGCAGCGTTGGGAACAGGCCGGGGGAGCTGTTTTTT. The encoded protein is CSVGNRPGELFF.

This clonotype has more than one count but fewer than ten. The chain has TRBV7-9 and TRBJ2-3; D is uncertain. V was trimmed by 4 bases and J by 10 bases, leaving 9 bases between them. This CDR3 comprises 11 residues. The germline gives CDR1 SEHNR, CDR2 FQNEAQ (reference sequence). This CDR3 is CASSSLVAQYF. CDR3 nucleotide sequence: TGTGCCAGCAGCTCTCTAGTTGCGCAGTATTTT. The whole variable domain, remainder taken from reference TRBV7-9 and TRBJ2-3, is DTGVSQNPRHKITKRGQNVTFRCDPISEHNRLYWYRQTLGQGPEFLTYFQNEAQLEKSRLLSDRFSAERPKGSFSTLEIQRTEQGDSAMYLCASSSLVAQYFGPGTRLTVL.

This chain connects TRBV7-9 to TRBJ1-1, with TRBD1 as a possible D gene (5 bases). V lost 1 base, J lost 7 bases, and 13 bases lay in between. In germline, CDR1 is SEHNR, CDR2 FQNEAQ (reference sequence). This CDR3 is 14 amino acids long. In DNA, the CDR3 is TGTGCCAGCAGCTTAGAGGTGCAGGGAGGTGAAGCTTTCTTT. Translating it yields CASSLEVQGGEAFF.

This clonotype was counted at least ten times. V gene TRBV11-3 combines with J gene TRBJ2-6; D unresolved. There are 18 residues in the CDR3. Germline V gene sequence: CDR1 SGHNT, CDR2 YENEEA. V lost 5 bases, J lost 0 bases, and 17 bases lay in between. The chain's CDR3 is CASSQPKGGSSGANVLTF. CDR3 bases: TGTGCCAGCAGCCAACCCAAGGGCGGCAGCTCTGGGGCCAACGTCCTGACTTTC. Drawing the rest from reference TRBV11-3 and TRBJ2-6, the complete variable domain is EAGVVQSPRYKIIEKKQPVAFWCNPISGHNTLYWYLQNLGQGPELLIRYENEEAVDDSQLPKDRFSAERLKGVDSTLKIQPAELGDSAVYLCASSQPKGGSSGANVLTFGAGSRLTVL.

This clonotype was observed once. The genes are TRBV9 and TRBJ2-5, with 10 positions matching TRBD2. This CDR3 has 16 residues. CDR1 is SGDLS, CDR2 YYNGEE, per germline. V shed 0 bases and J 4 bases; nucleotides not matched to a gene: 6. This CDR3 reads CASSVGQLAGVETQYF. CDR3 bases: TGTGCCAGCAGCGTAGGGCAGCTAGCGGGAGTAGAGACCCAGTACTTC.

V usage is TRBV11-3 and J usage is TRBJ1-4; 9 positions match TRBD1. The CDR3 is 15 residues long. CDR1 and CDR2 from the germline V gene are SGHNT and YENEEA. V was clipped by 5 bases and J by 3 bases; unmatched bases: 4. CDR3: CASSKQGAPNEKLFF. As DNA, the CDR3 is TGTGCCAGCAGCAAACAGGGGGCGCCTAATGAAAAACTGTTTTTT.

This clonotype was observed a handful of times. The junction shows a germline mismatch at one end, possibly a read error. This rearrangement joins TRBV2 to TRBJ1-1, with TRBD1 matching over 8 bases. The CDR3 is 15 residues long. Germline V gives CDR1 SNHLY, CDR2 FYNNEI. This CDR3 is CASSDGQGGNAEAFF. CDR3 bases: TGTGCCAGCAGCGACGGACAGGGTGGGAACGCTGAAGCTTTCTTT.

Notes on this clonotype: A much larger clone lies a single base off, so this may be a read error. The chain combines TRBV6-1 with TRBJ2-6; D gene ambiguous. This CDR3 has 12 residues. Germline V gene sequence: CDR1 MNHNS, CDR2 SASEGT. DNA for the CDR3: TGTACCAGCAGTCCCCCGGACGGGGTCCTGACTTTC. This gives the protein CTSSPPDGVLTF.

This clonotype was picked up one time. The chain couples TRBV2 to TRBJ1-2; maybe TRBD1 (5 bases). CDR3 length: 15 residues. CDR1 SNHLY and CDR2 FYNNEI come from the germline V gene. V shed 6 bases and J shed 7 bases, with 21 bases lying between them. CDR3 in DNA: TGTGCCAGCAGCCCCGGGACCCTGGTTCAAGGTGGCTACACCTTC. This sequence encodes CASSPGTLVQGGYTF. The full variable domain, its missing parts supplied by reference TRBV2 and TRBJ1-2, is EPEVTQTPSHQVTQMGQEVILRCVPISNHLYFYWYRQILGQKVEFLVSFYNNEISEKSEIFDDQFSVERPDGSNFTLKIRSTKLEDSAMYFCASSPGTLVQGGYTFGSGTRLTVV.

The rearrangement links TRBV29-1 to TRBJ1-3, with 8 nucleotides matching TRBD1. The germline V gene has CDR1 SQVTM and CDR2 ANQGSEA. The CDR3 extends over 14 amino acids. The junction had 6 bases not matched to a gene; V was cut back by 6 bases and J by 2 bases. This chain's CDR3 is CSVLPGGTGNTIYF. The DNA for the CDR3 is TGCAGCGTCCTCCCAGGGGGCACTGGAAACACCATATATTTT.

The table lists this clonotype with many counts. The V and J genes are TRBV6-5 and TRBJ1-5, with TRBD1 matching 8 bases. The CDR3 covers 13 residues. The germline V gene encodes CDR1 MNHEY and CDR2 SVGAGI. J gave up 4 bases and V 8 bases, and 4 bases lay outside the gene matches. CDR3 coding DNA: TGTGCCAGCGCTACAGGGGGGAATCAGCCCCAGCATTTT. This translates into CASATGGNQPQHF.

The sample holds many counts of this clonotype. V and J are TRBV7-2 and TRBJ2-1; 13 bases align to TRBD2. The CDR3 spans 18 residues. The trim removed 0 bases at V and 7 bases at J, leaving 9 bases unmatched. The germline V gene encodes CDR1 SGHTA and CDR2 FQGNSA. CDR3 in amino acids: CASSLAPPGLAGRNEQFF. The CDR3 DNA sequence: TGTGCCAGCAGCTTAGCGCCTCCGGGACTAGCGGGGAGAAATGAGCAGTTCTTC.

The chain is built from TRBV11-1 and TRBJ1-6, with no clear D. Trimming pared 0 bases from V and 6 bases from J, leaving 12 bases between. Germline V CDR1 and CDR2: SGHAT, FQDESV (reference sequence). The CDR3 spans 16 residues. CDR3 nucleotide sequence: TGTGCCAGCAGCTTAGCAGGGTTTGACCTTAATTCACCCCTCCACTTT. It specifies CASSLAGFDLNSPLHF.

The rearrangement uses TRBV7-9 and TRBJ1-2, with a weak D call TRBD1 (5 bases). Per germline, CDR1 SEHNR and CDR2 FQNEAQ (reference sequence). V was shortened by 7 bases and J by 6 bases, with 12 bases between the two germline ends. The CDR3 is made up of 12 amino acids. This CDR3 is CASNGGPHGYTF. Here the CDR3 DNA reads TGTGCCAGCAATGGGGGTCCGCATGGCTACACCTTC.

Ten or more counts support this clonotype. The chain has TRBV19 and TRBJ1-1, with TRBD1 matching 8 bases. Germline CDR1 and CDR2: LNHDA and SQIVND (reference sequence). The CDR3 is 19 amino acids. The trim removed 3 bases at V and 0 bases at J, leaving 15 bases unmatched. In nucleotides, the CDR3 is TGTGCCAGTAGTATGACGTTTAGTTTGAGACAGGGGATGAACACTGAAGCTTTCTTT. Translated, it gives CASSMTFSLRQGMNTEAFF.

This clonotype was observed a single time. CDR3 region: CSAKGLAGDYEQFF. The CDR3 DNA follows: TGCAGTGCCAAGGGACTAGCCGGGGATTATGAGCAGTTCTTC. V gene TRBV20-1 combines with J gene TRBJ2-1; 9 bases agree with TRBD2. This CDR3 comprises 14 residues. J lost 8 bases, V lost 6 bases, and 11 bases had no gene match. Per germline, CDR1 DFQATT and CDR2 SNEGSKA (reference sequence).

This clonotype appeared many times. The V and J genes are TRBV3-1 and TRBJ2-3; D gene uncertain. V lost 3 bases and J lost 4, with 8 bases in between. Germline CDR1 LGHDT, CDR2 YNNKEL (reference sequence). The CDR3 runs to 13 residues. The DNA for the CDR3 is TGTGCCAGCAGCCAGGATCTCCCAGATACGCAGTATTTT. Its protein product is CASSQDLPDTQYF.